The 23 T cell receptor beta chains below come from one sample, sequenced in a study of cytomegalovirus exposure and HLA in healthy donors. The PCR contained 60 Vbeta and 13 Jbeta primers. Method: immunoSEQ multiplex PCR; TCRdb's copy keeps in-frame clones and lacks some. The table records more than 150,000 clones, over 70% of them present only once. The specimen was PBMCs. The source of these receptors is a man aged 45 to 65 in good health and CMV-seronegative.

This clone was counted only a few times. This chain uses TRBV4-1 with TRBJ2-7, with 7 bases fitting TRBD1. This CDR3 has 19 residues. The germline V gene encodes CDR1 MGHRA and CDR2 YSYEKL. The ends lost 4 bases at V and 4 bases at J; junction bases unmatched: 22. Here the CDR3 DNA reads TGCGCCAGCAGCCCGCGACAGGGTATCGGTCACTCCCTTTTTTACGAGCAGTACTTC. Its protein product is CASSPRQGIGHSLFYEQYF.

This clone showed up just once. The chain joins TRBV18 to TRBJ2-2, with 8 bases aligning to TRBD1. In germline, CDR1 is KGHSH, CDR2 LQKENI. The CDR3 is made up of 15 amino acids. V lost 6 bases, J lost 4 bases, and 7 bases stayed unmatched. CDR3 residues: CASSPGTGGTGELFF. DNA for the CDR3: TGTGCCAGCTCGCCCGGGACAGGAGGCACCGGGGAGCTGTTTTTT.

This chain links TRBV5-3 with TRBJ2-5; D unresolved. TRBV5-3 counts as an open reading frame of uncertain function. CDR3 length equals 17 residues. V lost 3 bases to trimming and J lost 4 bases, with 22 bases between them. The CDR3 DNA is TGTGCCAGAAGCTCCCGTCGAACTGTATTGAGCCGAGAGACCCAGTACTTC. Its protein is CARSSRRTVLSRETQYF.

There are a few counts of this clone. The chain recombines TRBV30 with TRBJ1-5; tentatively, D is TRBD1 (5 bases). The V end was cut by 2 bases, the J end by 6 bases, with 8 bases between. CDR1 is GTSNPN and CDR2 is SVGIG in the germline V gene (reference sequence). This CDR3 contains 12 residues. The CDR3 DNA reads as TGTGCCTGGAGTAGGGGCTCTCAGCCCCAGCATTTT. As protein: CAWSRGSQPQHF.

The CDR3 loop is CASRVVAVLNSPLHF. CDR3 DNA: TGTGCCAGCAGGGTGGTAGCAGTTCTGAATTCACCCCTCCACTTT. The rearrangement joins TRBV27 to TRBJ1-6; D unclear. The V and J ends lost 6 bases and 7 bases respectively, with 16 bases between them. CDR1 is MNHEY, CDR2 SMNVEV, per germline (reference sequence). This CDR3 is 15 amino acids long.

This clone was seen a few times. This chain links TRBV7-9 with TRBJ2-4, with 8 bases that match TRBD2. Germline-derived CDR1 and CDR2 are SEHNR and FQNEAQ (reference sequence). This CDR3 contains 15 residues. The V segment lost 5 bases and the J segment 8 bases; nucleotides outside the gene matches: 11. The CDR3 protein is CASSPGGGVRDIQYF. The CDR3 DNA reads TGTGCCAGCAGCCCCGGGGGGGGCGTTCGGGACATTCAGTACTTC.

The chain carries TRBV6-5 and TRBJ1-6, with TRBD1 matching over 7 bases. Germline V gene sequence: CDR1 MNHEY, CDR2 SVGAGI. With V trimmed by 6 bases and J by 5 bases, 1 base remained unmatched. CDR3 length: 13 residues. The CDR3 coding sequence is TGTGCCAGCAGGCAGGGGGATAATTCACCCCTCCACTTT. It is translated as CASRQGDNSPLHF.

CDR3 sequence (DNA): TGTGCCAGCAGCCAAGACCTTTATCAGCCCCAGCATTTT. It is translated as CASSQDLYQPQHF. This chain uses TRBV14 with TRBJ1-5; no definite D call. Germline V gives CDR1 SGHDN, CDR2 FVKESK. CDR3 length equals 13 residues. V shed 0 bases and J shed 5 bases, with 5 bases lying between them.

The chain recombines TRBV18 with TRBJ2-3; D gene ambiguous. The CDR3 is 14 residues long. CDR1 and CDR2 from the germline V gene are KGHSH and LQKENI. The V end lost 3 bases, the J end lost 0 bases, and 7 bases lay between the germline ends. In nucleotides, the CDR3 is TGTGCCAGCTCACCCGTCTCTAGCACAGATACGCAGTATTTT. This translates into CASSPVSSTDTQYF. The whole variable domain, remainder taken from reference TRBV18 and TRBJ2-3, is NAGVMQNPRHLVRRRGQEARLRCSPMKGHSHVYWYRQLPEEGLKFMVYLQKENIIDESGMPKERFSAEFPKEGPSILRIQQVVRGDSAAYFCASSPVSSTDTQYFGPGTRLTVL.

Here the CDR3 reads CASSQGAIAGAGEETQYF. CDR3 nucleotide sequence: TGCGCCAGCAGCCAAGGGGCAATAGCGGGGGCGGGGGAAGAGACCCAGTACTTC. The chain joins TRBV4-3 to TRBJ2-5; 9 bases match TRBD2. The CDR3 extends over 18 amino acids. Germline loops: CDR1 LGHNA, CDR2 YSLEER. After removal of 1 base from V and 3 bases from J, the junction contained 12 bases not matched to a gene.

This clone has a single count. V usage is TRBV5-1 and J usage is TRBJ2-7; no clear D gene. The germline gives CDR1 SGHRS, CDR2 YFSETQ. Between the trimmed V and J ends, which lost 1 base and 4 bases, there was a span of 12 bases. CDR3 length: 14 amino acids. The CDR3 DNA reads as TGCGCCAGCAGCTTGTCCGACACTCAATACGAGCAGTACTTC. This sequence encodes CASSLSDTQYEQYF. Using reference TRBV5-1 and TRBJ2-7 for the parts outside the CDR3, the full variable domain is KAGVTQTPRYLIKTRGQQVTLSCSPISGHRSVSWYQQTPGQGLQFLFEYFSETQRNKGNFPGRFSGRQFSNSRSEMNVSTLELGDSALYLCASSLSDTQYEQYFGPGTRLTVT.

The chain combines TRBV7-9 with TRBJ2-5, with D maybe TRBD1 (5 bases). The CDR3 loop spans 12 amino acids. Trimming stripped 4 bases from V and 6 bases from J, with 9 bases between. The germline V gene encodes CDR1 SEHNR and CDR2 FQNEAQ (reference sequence). The CDR3 reads CASSSDSQTQYF. In DNA, the CDR3 is TGTGCCAGCAGCTCCGACAGCCAGACCCAGTACTTC.

This clone appeared a few times. This chain connects TRBV11-2 to TRBJ2-7, with 9 bases fitting TRBD2. J lost 6 bases, V lost 0 bases, and 6 bases had no gene match. Germline lookup yields CDR1 SGHAT and CDR2 FQNNGV. This CDR3 is built from 15 residues. This CDR3 reads CASSLDLGLAIEQYF. The DNA of the CDR3 is TGTGCCAGCAGCTTAGATCTAGGACTAGCGATCGAGCAGTACTTC. Drawing the rest from reference TRBV11-2 and TRBJ2-7, the complete variable domain is EAGVAQSPRYKIIEKRQSVAFWCNPISGHATLYWYQQILGQGPKLLIQFQNNGVVDDSQLPKDRFSAERLKGVDSTLKIQPAKLEDSAVYLCASSLDLGLAIEQYFGPGTRLTVT.

J is TRBJ2-7 and V is TRBV7-6, with 9 bases aligning to TRBD1. The CDR3 has 15 amino acids. Trimming took 6 bases from V and 1 from J; bases not matched to a gene: 7. The germline V gene has CDR1 SGHVS and CDR2 FNYEAQ. CDR3 loop: CASSAGTGSSYEQYF. Written as DNA, the CDR3 is TGTGCCAGCAGTGCCGGGACAGGGAGTTCCTACGAGCAGTACTTC.

On this clone: Different DNA sequences within this sample yield the same CDR3. The genes are TRBV5-1 and TRBJ1-1, with 7 positions matching TRBD1. This CDR3 spans 14 amino acids. J lost 2 bases, V lost 0 bases, and 1 base had no gene match. CDR1 and CDR2 (germline): SGHRS, YFSETQ. CDR3 protein: CASSLGTGNTEAFF. As DNA, the CDR3 is TGCGCCAGCAGCTTGGGGACAGGCAACACTGAAGCTTTCTTT.

The chain employs TRBV13 and TRBJ1-4; no reliable D call. Germline V gene data show CDR1 as PRHDT and CDR2 as FYEKMQ (reference sequence). The CDR3 loop spans 17 amino acids. V lost 3 bases and J lost 4, with 18 bases in between. The CDR3 sequence: CASSFSPRRELNEKLFF. The DNA for the CDR3 is TGTGCCAGCAGCTTCTCGCCTCGACGGGAGCTTAATGAAAAACTGTTTTTT.

The J gene is TRBJ2-4, the V gene TRBV10-3; no clear D gene. V was trimmed by 0 bases and J by 1 base, leaving 7 bases between them. Germline V gene data show CDR1 as ENHRY and CDR2 as SYGVKD. The CDR3 runs 15 residues. The CDR3 here is CAISESIQAKNIQYF. The DNA of the CDR3 is TGTGCCATCAGTGAGTCTATCCAGGCCAAAAACATTCAGTACTTC.

The rearrangement uses TRBV6-5 and TRBJ2-5; D is uncertain. Germline values: CDR1 MNHEY, CDR2 SVGAGI. V shed 3 bases and J shed 2 bases, with 10 bases lying between them. There are 14 residues in the CDR3. For the CDR3, the DNA is TGTGCCAGCAGTTATTCGGGTAGGCAAGAGACCCAGTACTTC. Its translation: CASSYSGRQETQYF.

As for this clone: The junction shows a germline mismatch at one end, possibly a read error. The chain combines TRBV6-1 with TRBJ2-7, with 10 bases aligning to TRBD1. Germline CDR1 and CDR2: MNHNS and SASEGT. CDR3 size: 17 residues. For the CDR3, the DNA is TGTGCCAGCAGTGAAGCGGGAGGGACAGGGGTTAGTTACGGGCAGTACTTC. Protein sequence: CASSEAGGTGVSYGQYF.

This clone was seen more than once but under ten times. V is TRBV2 and J is TRBJ2-7; tentative D call: TRBD1 (5 bases). V shed 2 bases and J shed 3 bases, with 14 bases lying between them. Per the germline V gene, CDR1 is SNHLY and CDR2 is FYNNEI. This CDR3 spans 15 amino acids. CDR3 in amino acids: CASSEFGQGNYEQYF. For the CDR3, the DNA is TGTGCCAGCAGTGAATTTGGTCAGGGTAACTACGAGCAGTACTTC.

The rearrangement uses TRBV7-6 and TRBJ1-4; possibly TRBD1 for D (6 bases). The ends were cut back, 2 bases at V and 3 bases at J, with 19 bases in the middle. Germline CDR1 and CDR2: SGHVS and FNYEAQ. The CDR3 spans 18 residues. CDR3 sequence (DNA): TGTGCCAGCAGCTTAACACCCTATTTGGACAGCCCTAATGAAAAACTGTTTTTT. Encoded protein: CASSLTPYLDSPNEKLFF.

The CDR3 bases are TGTGCCAGTATGACGGGGGTCACTAATGAAAAACTGTTTTTT. Its protein product is CASMTGVTNEKLFF. The chain links TRBV19 to TRBJ1-4; maybe TRBD1 (5 bases). The germline V gene has CDR1 LNHDA and CDR2 SQIVND (reference sequence). The CDR3 contains 14 residues. Trimming took 7 bases from V and 2 from J, leaving 11 bases between them. Based on the CDR3 plus reference TRBV19 and TRBJ1-4, the full variable domain is DGGITQSPKYLFRKEGQNVTLSCEQNLNHDAMYWYRQDPGQGLRLIYYSQIVNDFQKGDIAEGYSVSREKKESFPLTVTSAQKNPTAFYLCASMTGVTNEKLFFGSGTQLSVL.

The rearrangement links TRBV12-2 to TRBJ2-1; the table's D gene call, TRBD2, was not cross checked with the DNA. TRBV12-2 is recorded as a pseudogene. This CDR3 spans 12 amino acids. The CDR3 sequence: CASRLGGGEQFF. The CDR3 coding sequence is TGTGCAAGTCGCTTAGGGGGAGGTGAGCAGTTCTTC.